A selection of T cell receptor beta chains follows, all from one sample in a study of identical twins. TCRdb re-analysed the 5' RACE reads in MiXCR, keeping a single row per CDR3 protein. The profile shows around 690,000 distinct CDR3 sequences, roughly 20% of them singletons. The same data also contributed to another study, on T cells expressing NK-cell markers.

Sequencing input: PBMCs. These receptors came from a woman aged 18-29 years in good health. CDR3s include the opening cysteine and the closing phenylalanine or tryptophan. The D gene is left open where the match is weak. Clone size is stated in some rows and not others, as once, few, many or a class when expanded.

abundance: many; v_gene: TRBV20-1; j_gene: TRBJ1-2; len: 12; d_gene: .; CDR3aa: CSASIGGYGYTF; CDR3nt: TGCAGTGCTAGCATCGGGGGGTATGGCTACACCTTC
abundance: .; v_gene: TRBV10-2; j_gene: TRBJ2-7; len: 15; d_gene: TRBD1; CDR3aa: CASGPDRGSTYEQYF; CDR3nt: TGCGCCAGCGGCCCCGACAGGGGCTCTACCTACGAGCAGTACTTC
abundance: few; v_gene: TRBV7-9; j_gene: TRBJ2-7; len: 16; d_gene: TRBD2; CDR3aa: CASSPQGLAGDYEQYF; CDR3nt: TGTGCCAGCAGCCCCCAAGGACTAGCGGGAGACTACGAGCAGTACTTC
abundance: few; v_gene: TRBV4-2; j_gene: TRBJ2-1; len: 17; d_gene: .; CDR3aa: CASRVRDGTPGVGEQFF; CDR3nt: TGTGCCAGCAGGGTCAGGGACGGGACCCCTGGGGTCGGTGAGCAGTTCTTC
abundance: .; v_gene: TRBV12-5; j_gene: TRBJ1-5; len: 13; d_gene: .; CDR3aa: CASGSQPHQPQHF; CDR3nt: TGTGCTAGTGGTTCCCAACCCCATCAGCCCCAGCATTTT
abundance: many; v_gene: TRBV15; j_gene: TRBJ2-3; len: 14; d_gene: .; CDR3aa: CATSRDVGRNTQYF; CDR3nt: TGTGCCACCAGCAGAGATGTAGGCAGAAATACGCAGTATTTT
abundance: few; v_gene: TRBV20-1; j_gene: TRBJ2-1; len: 14; d_gene: .; CDR3aa: CSANRAGGYNEQFF; CDR3nt: TGCAGTGCTAACAGGGCCGGAGGGTACAATGAGCAGTTCTTC
abundance: few; v_gene: TRBV6-1; j_gene: TRBJ2-5; len: 15; d_gene: TRBD1; CDR3aa: CASSPGTGRHETQYF; CDR3nt: TGTGCCAGCAGCCCTGGGACAGGGAGGCATGAGACCCAGTACTTC
abundance: .; v_gene: TRBV12-3/TRBV12-4; j_gene: TRBJ1-1; len: 16; d_gene: .; CDR3aa: CASSLVLGRVGTEAFF; CDR3nt: TGTGCCAGCAGTTTAGTTCTGGGGAGGGTGGGGACTGAAGCTTTCTTT
abundance: .; v_gene: TRBV5-1; j_gene: TRBJ2-3; len: 16; d_gene: TRBD2; CDR3aa: CASSLPSAGGADTQYF; CDR3nt: TGCGCCAGCAGCCTACCCTCGGCCGGGGGGGCAGATACGCAGTATTTT
abundance: many; v_gene: TRBV5-1; j_gene: TRBJ2-5; len: 11; d_gene: .; CDR3aa: CASSLEETQYF; CDR3nt: TGCGCCAGCAGCTTGGAAGAGACCCAGTACTTC
abundance: .; v_gene: TRBV4-2; j_gene: TRBJ2-5; len: 13; d_gene: .; CDR3aa: CASSRGVQETQYF; CDR3nt: TGTGCCAGCAGCCGCGGCGTCCAAGAGACCCAGTACTTC
abundance: many; v_gene: TRBV24-1; j_gene: TRBJ1-5; len: 15; d_gene: .; CDR3aa: CATSEGAPGVQPQHF; CDR3nt: TGTGCCACCAGTGAAGGCGCTCCGGGAGTCCAGCCCCAGCATTTT
abundance: .; v_gene: TRBV5-5; j_gene: TRBJ2-3; len: 16; d_gene: .; CDR3aa: CASSPDSRMPGDTQYF; CDR3nt: TGTGCCAGCAGCCCCGACTCCCGCATGCCAGGGGATACGCAGTATTTT
abundance: .; v_gene: TRBV7-9; j_gene: TRBJ2-1; len: 15; d_gene: .; CDR3aa: CASSLSQVRYNEQFF; CDR3nt: TGTGCCAGCAGCTTATCCCAGGTCAGGTACAATGAGCAGTTCTTC
abundance: .; v_gene: TRBV4-3; j_gene: TRBJ2-5; len: 15; d_gene: .; CDR3aa: CASSQDLVRPETQYF; CDR3nt: TGCGCCAGCAGCCAAGATCTAGTGAGACCAGAGACCCAGTACTTC
abundance: few; v_gene: TRBV20-1; j_gene: TRBJ1-4; len: 14; d_gene: .; CDR3aa: CSARELGTNEKLFF; CDR3nt: TGCAGTGCTAGAGAGTTGGGAACTAATGAAAAACTGTTTTTT
abundance: few; v_gene: TRBV7-2; j_gene: TRBJ2-7; len: 14; d_gene: .; CDR3aa: CASSLDVGSYEQYF; CDR3nt: TGTGCCAGCAGCTTAGACGTCGGCTCCTACGAGCAGTACTTC
abundance: few; v_gene: TRBV27; j_gene: TRBJ2-7; len: 16; d_gene: .; CDR3aa: CASSNAGGQGRAEQYF; CDR3nt: TGTGCCAGCAGTAACGCCGGGGGGCAGGGGAGGGCCGAGCAGTACTTC
abundance: .; v_gene: TRBV5-4; j_gene: TRBJ2-7; len: 16; d_gene: TRBD2; CDR3aa: CASSRLGKAGVSEQYF; CDR3nt: TGTGCCAGCAGCCGACTTGGGAAGGCGGGAGTATCCGAGCAGTACTTC
abundance: .; v_gene: TRBV6-1; j_gene: TRBJ2-3; len: 16; d_gene: .; CDR3aa: CASSEGRVGSTDTQYF; CDR3nt: TGTGCCAGCAGTGAAGGGAGGGTAGGGAGCACAGATACGCAGTATTTT
abundance: .; v_gene: TRBV6-6; j_gene: TRBJ1-6; len: 13; d_gene: .; CDR3aa: CASSYSSDSPLHF; CDR3nt: TGTGCCAGCAGTTACTCGTCGGATTCACCCCTCCACTTT
abundance: .; v_gene: TRBV25-1; j_gene: TRBJ2-1; len: 14; d_gene: .; CDR3aa: CASSDPQSYNEQFF; CDR3nt: TGTGCCAGCAGTGATCCTCAGTCCTACAATGAGCAGTTCTTC
abundance: .; v_gene: TRBV5-1; j_gene: TRBJ1-3; len: 14; d_gene: .; CDR3aa: CASSPGNPGNTIYF; CDR3nt: TGCGCCAGCAGCCCCGGGAACCCTGGAAACACCATATATTTT